This record concerns one T cell receptor beta chain sequence. Relative to the germline gene, one junction end is altered; a read error may explain this. The data belong to a study of neurological immune-mediated disorders. The CDR3 covers 13 residues. Germline assignment: CDR1 SGHAT and CDR2 FQNNGV. TCRdb itself ran the 5' RACE reads through MiXCR, one entry per CDR3 protein. The table lists tens of thousands of distinct CDR3 sequences, around 10% of them singletons. Healthy control samples came from blood bank volunteers in Maryland, USA. The V and J genes are TRBV11-2 and TRBJ2-7; 7 bases line up with TRBD1. The sequenced material came from PBMCs. The TCR comes from a man aged 40-49 years in good health. The CDR3 nucleotides are TGTGCCAGCAGATTCGGACAGGCCTACGAACAGTACTTC. Residues: CASRFGQAYEQYF. The full variable domain, its missing parts supplied by reference TRBV11-2 and TRBJ2-7, is EAGVAQSPRYKIIEKRQSVAFWCNPISGHATLYWYQQILGQGPKLLIQFQNNGVVDDSQLPKDRFSAERLKGVDSTLKIQPAKLEDSAVYLCASRFGQAYEQYFGPGTRLTVT.